Here is one T cell receptor beta chain with its context. Its cognate antigen is unknown. The sample belongs to a study of cytotoxic CD8 clonotypes in ibrutinib-treated CLL. General study results and limits: Clonality was higher at baseline than in age-matched healthy donors and tracked circulating CD8+ T-cell counts. The study found public clonotypes uncommon, contracting or stable on treatment.

V lost 1 base and J lost 0; bases outside the gene matches: 6. The CDR3 extends over 19 amino acids. Looked up from germline, CDR1 is MNHEY and CDR2 is SMNVEV (reference sequence). The repertoire was sequenced with immunoSEQ multiplex PCR; TCRdb's copy has only in-frame clones and lacks some. The repertoire holds about 150,000 clones, with more than 75% as singletons. Extraction of around 2 micrograms of genomic DNA from cryopreserved PBMCs supplied material for TCR beta libraries. This clonotype originated in a human donor with chronic lymphocytic leukemia. The V gene is TRBV27, the J gene TRBJ2-1, with 13 bases matching TRBD2. The specimen comprised PBMCs, sampled after 24 months of ibrutinib treatment. DNA of the CDR3: TGTGCCAGCAGTTTATTCGGACTAGCGGGGGCGAGCTCCTACAATGAGCAGTTCTTC. Translating gives CASSLFGLAGASSYNEQFF.